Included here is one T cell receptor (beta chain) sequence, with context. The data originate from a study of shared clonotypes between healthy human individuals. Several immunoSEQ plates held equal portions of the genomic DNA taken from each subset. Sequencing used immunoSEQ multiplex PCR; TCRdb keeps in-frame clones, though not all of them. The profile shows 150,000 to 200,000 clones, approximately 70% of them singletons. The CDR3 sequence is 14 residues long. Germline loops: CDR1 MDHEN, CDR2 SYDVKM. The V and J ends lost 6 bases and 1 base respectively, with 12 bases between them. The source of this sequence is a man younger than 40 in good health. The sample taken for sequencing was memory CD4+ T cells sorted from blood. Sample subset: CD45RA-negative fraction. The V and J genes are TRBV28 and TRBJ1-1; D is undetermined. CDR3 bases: TGTGCCAGCAGCAAAAGAGCGGGGAACACTGAAGCTTTCTTT. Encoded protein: CASSKRAGNTEAFF. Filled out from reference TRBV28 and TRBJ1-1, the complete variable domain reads DVKVTQSSRYLVKRTGEKVFLECVQDMDHENMFWYRQDPGLGLRLIYFSYDVKMKEKGDIPEGYSVSREKKERFSLILESASTNQTSMYLCASSKRAGNTEAFFGQGTRLTVV.